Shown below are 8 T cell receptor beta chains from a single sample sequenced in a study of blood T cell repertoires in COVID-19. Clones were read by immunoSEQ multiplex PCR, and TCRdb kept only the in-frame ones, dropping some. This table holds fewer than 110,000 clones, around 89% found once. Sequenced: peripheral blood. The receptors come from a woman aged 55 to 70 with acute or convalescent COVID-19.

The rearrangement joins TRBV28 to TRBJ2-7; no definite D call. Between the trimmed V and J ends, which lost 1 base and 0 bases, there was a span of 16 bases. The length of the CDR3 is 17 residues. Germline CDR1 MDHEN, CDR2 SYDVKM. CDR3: CASSLFPRVFYSYEQYF. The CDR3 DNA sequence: TGTGCCAGCAGTTTATTCCCCCGGGTTTTTTACTCCTACGAGCAGTACTTC.

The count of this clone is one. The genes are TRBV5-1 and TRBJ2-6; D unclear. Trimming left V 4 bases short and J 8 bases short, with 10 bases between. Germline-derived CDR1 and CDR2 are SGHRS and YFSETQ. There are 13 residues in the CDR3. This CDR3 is CASSPDTTNVLTF. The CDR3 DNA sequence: TGCGCCAGCAGCCCCGACACGACCAACGTCCTGACTTTC.

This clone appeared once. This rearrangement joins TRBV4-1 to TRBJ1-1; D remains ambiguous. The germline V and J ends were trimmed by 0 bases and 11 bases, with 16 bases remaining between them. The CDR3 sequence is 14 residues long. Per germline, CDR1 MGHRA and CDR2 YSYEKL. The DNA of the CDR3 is TGCGCCAGCAGCCAAGATCACTTCCTGGCGGGGGCTTTCTTT. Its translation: CASSQDHFLAGAFF.

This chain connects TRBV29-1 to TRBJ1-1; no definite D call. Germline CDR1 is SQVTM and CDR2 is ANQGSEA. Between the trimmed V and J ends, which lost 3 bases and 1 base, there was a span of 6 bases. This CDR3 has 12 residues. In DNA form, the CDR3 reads TGCAGCGTTGAGAGGTGGAACACTGAAGCTTTCTTT. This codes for CSVERWNTEAFF.

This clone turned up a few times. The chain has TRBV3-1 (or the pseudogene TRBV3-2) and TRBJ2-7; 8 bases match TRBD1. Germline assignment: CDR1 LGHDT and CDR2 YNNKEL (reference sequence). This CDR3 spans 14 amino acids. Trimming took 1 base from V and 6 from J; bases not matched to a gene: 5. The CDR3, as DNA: TGTGCCAGCAGCCAAGGGACAGGGTTAAGCGAGCAGTACTTC. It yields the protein CASSQGTGLSEQYF.

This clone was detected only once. The DNA for the CDR3 is TGTGCCAGCAGCCCCTCAGGGGGCCCGGGCCGGGGCTACACCTTC. Protein product: CASSPSGGPGRGYTF. The V gene is TRBV3-1 (or the pseudogene TRBV3-2), the J gene TRBJ1-2; TRBD1 aligns across 8 bases. CDR3 length equals 15 residues. Trimming removed 4 bases from V and 8 bases from J; junction bases left unmatched: 12. The V gene's germline CDR1 is LGHDT and CDR2 YNNKEL (reference sequence).

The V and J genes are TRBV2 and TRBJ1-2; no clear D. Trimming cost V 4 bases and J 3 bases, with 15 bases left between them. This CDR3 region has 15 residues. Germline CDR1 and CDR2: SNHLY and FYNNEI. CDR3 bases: TGTGCCAGCAGTGCGCGCGCGTATAGCGACTATGGCTACACCTTC. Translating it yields CASSARAYSDYGYTF. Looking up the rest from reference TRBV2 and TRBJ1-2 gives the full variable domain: EPEVTQTPSHQVTQMGQEVILRCVPISNHLYFYWYRQILGQKVEFLVSFYNNEISEKSEIFDDQFSVERPDGSNFTLKIRSTKLEDSAMYFCASSARAYSDYGYTFGSGTRLTVV.

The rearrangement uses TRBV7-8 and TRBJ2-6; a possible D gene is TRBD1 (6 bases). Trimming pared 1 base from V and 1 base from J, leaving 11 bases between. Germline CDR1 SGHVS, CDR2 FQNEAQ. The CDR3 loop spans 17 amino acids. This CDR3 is CASSLDTQGSGANVLTF. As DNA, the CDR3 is TGTGCCAGCAGCTTAGACACACAGGGTTCTGGGGCCAACGTCCTGACTTTC.